This T cell receptor beta chain appears in the sequencing data of a study of blood T cells in healthy people across ages. General study points: Unsorted PBMCs blocked a conclusive comparison of naive and antigen-experienced cells.

A second about 7 to 11 cycle PCR used barcoded and J-beta primers. TCRdb passed the 5' RACE reads through MiXCR, listing each CDR3 protein once. The sample lists some 690,000 distinct CDR3 sequences, about 24% occurring once. The CDR3 has 14 amino acids. Between the trimmed V and J ends, which lost 2 bases and 4 bases, there was a span of 9 bases. Germline CDR1 and CDR2: SEHNR and FQNEAQ (reference sequence). This clonotype was seen a handful of times. Its antigen is unknown. The rearrangement uses TRBV7-9 and TRBJ2-1; D remains ambiguous. The clonotype comes from a man aged 70 or older in good health. Sample: blood. CDR3 amino acids: CASSLLLGYNEQFF. DNA of the CDR3: TGTGCCAGCAGCTTACTTCTAGGGTACAATGAGCAGTTCTTC.